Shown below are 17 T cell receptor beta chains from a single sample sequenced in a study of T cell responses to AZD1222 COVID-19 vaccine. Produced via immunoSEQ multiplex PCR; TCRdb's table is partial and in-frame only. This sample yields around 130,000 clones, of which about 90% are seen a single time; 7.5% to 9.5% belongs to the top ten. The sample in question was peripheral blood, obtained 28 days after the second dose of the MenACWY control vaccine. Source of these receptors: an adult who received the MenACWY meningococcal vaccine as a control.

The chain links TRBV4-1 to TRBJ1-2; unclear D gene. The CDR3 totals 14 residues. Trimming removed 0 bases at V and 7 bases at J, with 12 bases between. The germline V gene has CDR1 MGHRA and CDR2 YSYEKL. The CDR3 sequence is CASSQEIAGSGYTF. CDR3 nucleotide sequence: TGCGCCAGCAGCCAAGAAATTGCGGGATCTGGCTACACCTTC.

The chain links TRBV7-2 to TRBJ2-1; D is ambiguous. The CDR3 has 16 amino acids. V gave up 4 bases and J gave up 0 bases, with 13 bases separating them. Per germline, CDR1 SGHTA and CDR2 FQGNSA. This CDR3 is CASSSPRVSSYNEQFF. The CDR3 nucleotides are TGTGCCAGCAGCTCCCCCCGGGTAAGCTCCTACAATGAGCAGTTCTTC.

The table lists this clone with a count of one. The CDR3 here is CASSWVGTHSNQPQHF. CDR3 in DNA: TGTGCCAGCAGTTGGGTTGGCACGCATAGCAATCAGCCCCAGCATTTT. The chain employs TRBV6-2 or TRBV6-3 and TRBJ1-5; no clear D gene. This CDR3 is built from 16 residues. Per the germline V gene, CDR1 is MNHEY and CDR2 is SVGEGT. Deletions cut 4 bases from V and 0 bases from J, with 13 bases between.

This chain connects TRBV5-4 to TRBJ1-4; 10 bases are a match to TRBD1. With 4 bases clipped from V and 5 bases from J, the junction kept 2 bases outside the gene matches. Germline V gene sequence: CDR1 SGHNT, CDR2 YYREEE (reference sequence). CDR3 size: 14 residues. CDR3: CASSAGQGNEKLFF. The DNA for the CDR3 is TGTGCCAGCAGCGCGGGACAGGGGAATGAAAAACTGTTTTTT.

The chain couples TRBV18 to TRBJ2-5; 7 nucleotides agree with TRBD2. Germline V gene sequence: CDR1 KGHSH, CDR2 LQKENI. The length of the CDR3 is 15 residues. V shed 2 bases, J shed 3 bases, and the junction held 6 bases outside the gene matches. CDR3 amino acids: CASSPVSSGEETQYF. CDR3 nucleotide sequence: TGTGCCAGCTCACCAGTTTCTAGCGGAGAAGAGACCCAGTACTTC.

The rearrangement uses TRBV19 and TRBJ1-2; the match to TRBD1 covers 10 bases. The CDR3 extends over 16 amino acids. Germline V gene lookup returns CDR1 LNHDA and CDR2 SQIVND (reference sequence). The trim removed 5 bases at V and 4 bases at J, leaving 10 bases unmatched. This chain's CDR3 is CASSDPGTGVRYGYTF. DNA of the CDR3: TGTGCCAGTAGTGACCCCGGGACAGGGGTTCGCTATGGCTACACCTTC.

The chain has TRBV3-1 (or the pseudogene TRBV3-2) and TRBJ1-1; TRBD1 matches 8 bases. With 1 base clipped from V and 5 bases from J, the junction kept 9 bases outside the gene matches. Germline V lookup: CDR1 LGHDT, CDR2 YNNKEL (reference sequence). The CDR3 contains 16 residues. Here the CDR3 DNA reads TGTGCCAGCAGCCAAGTGTCAGGGGGCGAGGGAACTGAAGCTTTCTTT. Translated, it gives CASSQVSGGEGTEAFF.

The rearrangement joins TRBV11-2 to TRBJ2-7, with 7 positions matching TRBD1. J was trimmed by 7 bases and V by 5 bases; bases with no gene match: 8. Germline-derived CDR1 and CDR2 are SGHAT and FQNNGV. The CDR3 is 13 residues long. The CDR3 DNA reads TGTGCCAGCAGCCGCCCCGGGACAGAGGAGCAGTACTTC. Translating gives CASSRPGTEEQYF.

The CDR3 here is CASSPRLAGGVDTQYF. The CDR3 DNA is TGTGCCAGCAGCCCGAGACTAGCGGGAGGTGTAGATACGCAGTATTTT. V is TRBV9 and J is TRBJ2-3; TRBD2 matches at 13 bases. This CDR3 is built from 16 residues. Germline V gives CDR1 SGDLS, CDR2 YYNGEE. Losses at the gene ends were 4 bases for V and 5 bases for J; bases not matched to a gene: 7.

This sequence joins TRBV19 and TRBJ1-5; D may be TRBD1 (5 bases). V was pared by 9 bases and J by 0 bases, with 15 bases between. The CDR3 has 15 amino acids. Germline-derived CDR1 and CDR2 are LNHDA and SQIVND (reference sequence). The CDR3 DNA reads TGTGCCAGCGCCCCTGAGGGGACTAGCAATCAGCCCCAGCATTTT. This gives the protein CASAPEGTSNQPQHF.

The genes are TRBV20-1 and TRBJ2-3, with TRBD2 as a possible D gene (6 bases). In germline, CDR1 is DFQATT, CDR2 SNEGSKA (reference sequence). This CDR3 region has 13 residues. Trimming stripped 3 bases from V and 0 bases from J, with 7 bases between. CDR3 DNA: TGCAGTGCTAGTGCGGGAAGCACAGATACGCAGTATTTT. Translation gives CSASAGSTDTQYF.

As DNA, the CDR3 is TGTGCCAGTAGTATGAATCTCAGGGATCGTGAAGCTTTCTTT. It encodes CASSMNLRDREAFF. The gene calls are TRBV19 and TRBJ1-1, with a possible D match to TRBD1 (5 bases). The CDR3 spans 14 residues. V dropped 3 bases and J dropped 7 bases, with 15 bases sitting between them. From germline, CDR1 is LNHDA and CDR2 SQIVND (reference sequence).

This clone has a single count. The CDR3 sequence: CASSIRWDLGAFF. The CDR3 DNA reads as TGTGCCAGTAGTATAAGGTGGGACCTTGGGGCTTTCTTT. The chain couples TRBV19 to TRBJ1-1, with D possibly TRBD1 on 5 matching bases. The V and J ends lost 2 bases and 11 bases respectively, with 15 bases between them. The CDR3 has 13 amino acids. CDR1 is LNHDA, CDR2 SQIVND, per germline (reference sequence).

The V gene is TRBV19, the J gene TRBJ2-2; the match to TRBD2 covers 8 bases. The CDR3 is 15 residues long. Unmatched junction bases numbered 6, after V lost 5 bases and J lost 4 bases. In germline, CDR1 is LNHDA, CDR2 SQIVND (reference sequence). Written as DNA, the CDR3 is TGTGCCAGTAGTTCCCCGGGACTAGGCACCGGGGAGCTGTTTTTT. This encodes CASSSPGLGTGELFF.

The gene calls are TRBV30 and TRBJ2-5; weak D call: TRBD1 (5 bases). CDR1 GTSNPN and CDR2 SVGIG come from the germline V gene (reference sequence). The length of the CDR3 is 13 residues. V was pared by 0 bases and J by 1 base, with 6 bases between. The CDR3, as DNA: TGTGCCTGGAGTGTCGACAGCCAAGAGACCCAGTACTTC. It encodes CAWSVDSQETQYF.

The CDR3 reads CASSLRTVTGSGANVLTF. The DNA of the CDR3 is TGTGCCAGCAGCTTACGGACCGTAACTGGGTCTGGGGCCAACGTCCTGACTTTC. This chain joins TRBV7-2 and TRBJ2-6; D not resolved. Germline assignment: CDR1 SGHTA and CDR2 FQGNSA. Trimming left V 2 bases short and J 1 base short, with 15 bases between. This CDR3 contains 18 residues. Looking up the rest from reference TRBV7-2 and TRBJ2-6 gives the full variable domain: GAGVSQSPSNKVTEKGKDVELRCDPISGHTALYWYRQSLGQGLEFLIYFQGNSAPDKSGLPSDRFSAERTGGSVSTLTIQRTQQEDSAVYLCASSLRTVTGSGANVLTFGAGSRLTVL.

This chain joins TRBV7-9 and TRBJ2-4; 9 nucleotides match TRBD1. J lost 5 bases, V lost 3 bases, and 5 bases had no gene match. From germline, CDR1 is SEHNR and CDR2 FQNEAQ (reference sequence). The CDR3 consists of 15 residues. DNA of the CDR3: TGTGCCAGCAGCTTTAGGGGGACAGGGCAAAACATTCAGTACTTC. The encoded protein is CASSFRGTGQNIQYF.